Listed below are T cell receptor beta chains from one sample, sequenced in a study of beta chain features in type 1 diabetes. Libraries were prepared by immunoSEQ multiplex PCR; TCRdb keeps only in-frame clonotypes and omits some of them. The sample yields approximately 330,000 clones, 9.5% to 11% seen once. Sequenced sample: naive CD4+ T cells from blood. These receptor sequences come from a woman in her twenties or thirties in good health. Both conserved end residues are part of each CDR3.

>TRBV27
CASSLQVPGVGEQYF
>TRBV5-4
CASSLVGKVARGSYNEQFF
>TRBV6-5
CASSYRSANTGELFF
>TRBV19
CASSPGTSGETQYF
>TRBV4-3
CASSHSSTSGSGYEQYF
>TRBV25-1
CASSAKGAREQYF
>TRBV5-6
CASSLAVDTQYF
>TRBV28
CASSFFLSGAFF
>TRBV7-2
CASTPPGSRDQPQHF
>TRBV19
CASNPRGTLKVDTQYF
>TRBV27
CASSSSSSYNEQFF
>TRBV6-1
CASRLTGDTEAFF
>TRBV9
CASSLGLAGGYEQYF
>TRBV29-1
CSVEEGEGSQETQYF
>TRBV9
CASSPGLAGAGTDTQYF
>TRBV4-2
CASSQDRDRGIYEQYF
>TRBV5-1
CASSGNYEQYF
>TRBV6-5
CASSYYRNYEQYF
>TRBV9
CASSVVEGLGTQYF
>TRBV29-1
CSVNPKGLAGADPFGPQYF
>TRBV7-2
CASAQRRRGPNEQFF
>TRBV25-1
CASRPSGFQETQYF
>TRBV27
CASSKGLAGFPFTDTQYF
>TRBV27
CASSSPRDNSYEQYF
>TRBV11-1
CASSGRGAQYF
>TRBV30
CAWSSSGQRPTDTQYF
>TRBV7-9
CASSYGSFETQYF
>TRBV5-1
CASSLVAGAFTDTQYF
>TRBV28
CAVTSGRASGSWGQFF
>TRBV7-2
CASSLGDRFQETQYF
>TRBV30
CAWSVRGVRTEAFF
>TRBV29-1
CSVVGGSTGDTQYF
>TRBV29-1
CSVEGQGTDTQYF
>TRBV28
CASSTGQNYEQYF
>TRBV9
CASSGWGGTGADTQYF
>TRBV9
CASSPLDGRAGEDTQYF
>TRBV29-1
CSVGGQGTYEQYF